The clone carrying this TCR beta chain has a count of ten or more. This entry belongs to a study of blood T cells in healthy people across ages. Study overall: Researchers report that template switching captured about one barcoded beta molecule per two T cells.

It was with a sample-barcoded 5' primer and a J-beta primer mix that a second PCR of roughly 6 to 12 cycles was run. A template-switch adaptor with 12 random nucleotides tagged each cDNA molecule. MiXCR was run by TCRdb on the 5' RACE reads, yielding one entry per CDR3 protein. The repertoire holds hundreds of thousands of distinct CDR3 sequences, with around 27% as singletons. CDR3 length equals 16 residues. Germline CDR1 reads MGHDK; CDR2 reads SYGVNS. The V end was cut by 1 base, the J end by 5 bases, with 17 bases between. This same sample was also taken into another study, of T cells of mothers and their children. This second study says: Barcodes and 2-4 random nucleotides were added by M1S in the second PCR. Persistent microchimeric T cell clones were sought, and none were detected.

The chain uses TRBV25-1 and TRBJ1-2; D possibly corresponds to TRBD1 (6 bases). The specimen was blood. The clonotype was recovered from a boy aged 2 to 10 in good health. CDR3 coding DNA: TGTGCCAGCAGTGAATCTGGGGGGCAGTCCATTTATGGCTACACCTTC. It codes for CASSESGGQSIYGYTF.